This T cell receptor (beta chain) originates from a study of blood T cell repertoires in COVID-19. About the research overall: Samples came from the United States, Italy and Spain, spanning acute and convalescent COVID-19. From T cells, B-cell-depleted T cells, or PBMCs came the material, which was cDNA or gDNA.

J was trimmed by 5 bases and V by 6 bases; bases with no gene match: 3. The germline CDR1 and CDR2 sequences are MNHNY and SVGAGI (reference sequence). The CDR3 spans 13 residues. As originally analysed: How many nucleated cells were present was estimated from reference gene primer amplification. Measured with immunoSEQ multiplex PCR; TCRdb has only the in-frame clones, and not every one. Clonal size and the V and J genes are those of that table, whereas D and trimming came from the DNA. The repertoire consists of around 150,000 clones, with 70% to 90% occurring once and the leading ten covering roughly 0.99%.

This clonotype originated in a man between 18 and 35 years old with acute or convalescent COVID-19. V is TRBV6-6 and J is TRBJ2-3; 9 bases map to TRBD2. Sequencing was performed on peripheral blood. The CDR3 DNA reads as TGTGCCAGCAGCAGCGGGGGGCGAGATACGCAGTATTTT. It codes for CASSSGGRDTQYF.